One sample yielded the 20 T cell receptor beta chains listed below, sequenced in a study of blood T cell repertoires in COVID-19. Assay: immunoSEQ multiplex PCR; the TCRdb copy retains only in-frame clones and omits some. Among some 78,000 clones listed, 87% were seen once. The specimen was peripheral blood. These receptors were taken from a woman older than 75 with active or convalescent COVID-19.

J is TRBJ1-5 and V is TRBV19, with D hard to call. CDR3 length equals 14 residues. Germline CDR1 is LNHDA and CDR2 is SQIVND (reference sequence). Trimming took off 6 bases at V and 1 base at J, with 10 bases between the two ends. Written as DNA, the CDR3 is TGTGCCAGTAGGAGGAGGGAGAGCAATCAGCCCCAGCATTTT. This codes for CASRRRESNQPQHF.

The CDR3 protein is CAWKGDPQSYEQYF. DNA of the CDR3: TGTGCCTGGAAGGGGGATCCCCAATCCTACGAGCAGTACTTC. V gene TRBV30 combines with J gene TRBJ2-7; D possibly corresponds to TRBD1 (6 bases). The germline V and J ends were trimmed by 4 bases and 1 base, with 14 bases remaining between them. Germline V gene data show CDR1 as GTSNPN and CDR2 as SVGIG (reference sequence). The CDR3 spans 14 residues.

This clone has only a few counts. The V call is TRBV19, the J call TRBJ1-6; a weak D match, TRBD1 (6 bases). V was shortened by 1 base and J by 14 bases, with 9 bases between the two germline ends. Germline-derived CDR1 and CDR2 are LNHDA and SQIVND (reference sequence). The length of the CDR3 is 12 residues. The CDR3 nucleotides are TGTGCCAGTAGTATAGCCTCAGGGGCCCTCCACTTT. Translated, it gives CASSIASGALHF.

The gene calls are TRBV27 and TRBJ1-2, with 7 bases fitting TRBD1. The V gene's germline CDR1 is MNHEY and CDR2 SMNVEV (reference sequence). The CDR3 length is 13 residues. After removal of 6 bases from V and 4 bases from J, the junction contained 5 bases not matched to a gene. For the CDR3, the DNA is TGTGCCAGCAGGTCGACAGGGTCCTATGGCTACACCTTC. This gives the protein CASRSTGSYGYTF.

The chain is built from TRBV3-1 (or the pseudogene TRBV3-2) and TRBJ1-5, with 7 nucleotides matching TRBD1. The length of the CDR3 is 15 residues. Germline V lookup: CDR1 LGHDT, CDR2 YNNKEL (reference sequence). With 3 bases clipped from V and 2 bases from J, the junction kept 4 bases outside the gene matches. This CDR3 reads CASSQGQFGNQPQHF. The CDR3 DNA reads TGTGCCAGCAGCCAGGGACAGTTTGGCAATCAGCCCCAGCATTTT.

This clone appeared a single time. The gene calls are TRBV19 and TRBJ2-2, with D tentatively TRBD2 (6 bases). The V and J ends lost 2 bases and 5 bases respectively, with 9 bases between them. The length of the CDR3 is 14 residues. Germline V gene data show CDR1 as LNHDA and CDR2 as SQIVND (reference sequence). The CDR3 reads CASSIRGGTGELFF. CDR3 DNA: TGTGCCAGTAGTATACGTGGGGGGACCGGGGAGCTGTTTTTT.

Of note for this clone: The junction shows a germline mismatch at one end, possibly a read error. V usage is TRBV7-2 and J usage is TRBJ2-5; TRBD1 matches at 11 bases. The CDR3 contains 15 residues. Germline V CDR1 and CDR2: SGHTA, FQGNSA. The DNA of the CDR3 is TGTGCCAGCAGTTTAGGACAGGGGGCATCAGAGACCCAGTACTTC. Residues: CASSLGQGASETQYF.

The chain joins TRBV19 to TRBJ2-1; TRBD2 might be the D (5 bases). Germline V gene lookup returns CDR1 LNHDA and CDR2 SQIVND (reference sequence). The V gene lost 5 bases and the J gene lost 6 bases, with 11 bases spanning the gap. This CDR3 has 13 residues. The CDR3 DNA reads as TGTGCCAGTAGTCTCCCGGGGTCCAATGAGCAGTTCTTC. It encodes CASSLPGSNEQFF.

The genes are TRBV28 and TRBJ2-7; D not resolved. CDR1 is MDHEN and CDR2 is SYDVKM in the germline V gene. CDR3 length: 15 amino acids. V dropped 5 bases and J dropped 2 bases, with 16 bases sitting between them. The CDR3 here is CASSPGTRMAYEQYF. The CDR3, as DNA: TGTGCCAGCAGTCCAGGCACGAGAATGGCCTACGAGCAGTACTTC. The full variable domain, with the rest looked up from reference TRBV28 and TRBJ2-7, is DVKVTQSSRYLVKRTGEKVFLECVQDMDHENMFWYRQDPGLGLRLIYFSYDVKMKEKGDIPEGYSVSREKKERFSLILESASTNQTSMYLCASSPGTRMAYEQYFGPGTRLTVT.

The chain joins TRBV7-2 to TRBJ2-1, with 8 bases matching TRBD2. The J segment lost 2 bases and the V segment lost 5 bases, leaving 11 bases of the junction unmatched. From germline, CDR1 is SGHTA and CDR2 FQGNSA. This CDR3 is built from 17 residues. CDR3 DNA sequence: TGTGCCAGCAGCCATTCCGGGACTAGATCTGCCTACAATGAGCAGTTCTTC. Its translation: CASSHSGTRSAYNEQFF.

This sequence joins TRBV7-3 and TRBJ1-6; a weak D match, TRBD1 (6 bases). The germline CDR1 and CDR2 sequences are SGHTA and FQGTGA. The V gene lost 5 bases and the J gene lost 5 bases, with 13 bases spanning the gap. This CDR3 is 15 amino acids long. As DNA, the CDR3 is TGTGCCAGCAGCCCTCAGCGGGGGCATAATTCACCCCTCCACTTT. The encoded protein is CASSPQRGHNSPLHF.

This chain connects TRBV15 to TRBJ2-1; tentatively, D is TRBD1 (5 bases). Germline loops: CDR1 LNHNV, CDR2 YYDKDF (reference sequence). This CDR3 is built from 14 residues. V lost 0 bases, J lost 7 bases, and 10 bases lay in between. DNA for the CDR3: TGTGCCACCAGCAGAGATCAAGGGGTGAATGAGCAGTTCTTC. Residues: CATSRDQGVNEQFF.

The chain combines TRBV28 with TRBJ1-2; D gene unclear. This CDR3 has 12 amino acids. The germline V gene encodes CDR1 MDHEN and CDR2 SYDVKM. Between the trimmed V and J ends, which lost 6 bases and 1 base, there was a span of 6 bases. CDR3 sequence: CASRIHNYGYTF. As DNA, the CDR3 is TGTGCCAGCAGGATACATAACTATGGCTACACCTTC.

This rearrangement joins TRBV14 to TRBJ2-7; 8 positions match TRBD2. The trim removed 4 bases at V and 3 bases at J, leaving 5 bases unmatched. CDR3 length equals 14 residues. The germline gives CDR1 SGHDN, CDR2 FVKESK. The CDR3, as DNA: TGTGCCAGCAGCCGGGGACTAGGTTTCTACGAGCAGTACTTC. Translating gives CASSRGLGFYEQYF.

The chain joins TRBV27 to TRBJ2-3, with a possible D match to TRBD1 (6 bases). V lost 6 bases to trimming and J lost 6 bases, with 13 bases between them. The CDR3 has 13 amino acids. Germline V gene lookup returns CDR1 MNHEY and CDR2 SMNVEV (reference sequence). The CDR3 DNA is TGTGCCAGCAGGGAGAACAGGGTTGATACGCAGTATTTT. This codes for CASRENRVDTQYF.

The rearrangement links TRBV27 to TRBJ2-5; possible D gene TRBD1, 7 bases. Germline assignment: CDR1 MNHEY and CDR2 SMNVEV (reference sequence). The CDR3 extends over 13 amino acids. V was cut by 10 bases and J by 5 bases, with 17 bases left in between. For the CDR3, the DNA is TGTGCCACCTCAGGGGGGCGCGGGGAGACCCAGTACTTC. It translates to CATSGGRGETQYF.

The rearrangement links TRBV18 to TRBJ1-3; 7 nucleotides align to TRBD1. The CDR3 loop spans 14 amino acids. V lost 3 bases to trimming and J lost 2 bases; unmatched junction nucleotides: 1. The germline V gene has CDR1 KGHSH and CDR2 LQKENI. In DNA, the CDR3 is TGTGCCAGCTCACCCGGGACAGCTGGAAACACCATATATTTT. This encodes CASSPGTAGNTIYF.

The chain is built from TRBV19 and TRBJ2-7; D is possibly TRBD2 (6 bases). V was pared by 5 bases and J by 4 bases, with 15 bases between. CDR1 and CDR2 from the germline V gene are LNHDA and SQIVND (reference sequence). This CDR3 region has 14 residues. CDR3 amino acids: CASSPPGSFYEQYF. CDR3 nucleotides: TGTGCCAGTAGTCCCCCCGGGAGCTTTTACGAGCAGTACTTC.

CDR3 sequence reads: CASSWDRGFYEQYF. The CDR3 DNA reads as TGTGCCAGCAGCTGGGACAGGGGATTCTACGAGCAGTACTTC. The V call is TRBV7-8, the J call TRBJ2-7, with TRBD1 matching 10 bases. V shed 4 bases, J shed 3 bases, and the junction held 3 bases outside the gene matches. Per germline, CDR1 SGHVS and CDR2 FQNEAQ. The CDR3 is made up of 14 amino acids.

The J gene is TRBJ1-3, the V gene TRBV6-5, with 9 bases that match TRBD1. CDR1 is MNHEY, CDR2 SVGAGI, per germline. CDR3 size: 13 residues. With 6 bases clipped from V and 4 bases from J, the junction kept 1 base outside the gene matches. CDR3: CASRGQGGNTIYF. CDR3 DNA sequence: TGTGCCAGCAGGGGACAGGGCGGAAACACCATATATTTT.